This T cell receptor beta chain emerged from a study of blood T cell repertoires in COVID-19. Study-wide context: The study drew acute and convalescent COVID-19 samples from the United States, Italy and Spain. Nucleic acid was either cDNA or gDNA, and it came from T cells, B-cell-depleted T cells, or PBMCs.

This clone was counted a single time. The germline V gene has CDR1 LNHNV and CDR2 YYDKDF (reference sequence). The CDR3 covers 14 residues. The V segment lost 8 bases and the J segment 0 bases; nucleotides outside the gene matches: 4. The assay was immunoSEQ multiplex PCR, and TCRdb's table has in-frame clones only and misses some. Among some 250,000 clones listed, roughly 91% were seen once. In assigning cohorts, the study relied on participant-reported clinical history. The recovered donors of Cohort 3 showed two negative PCRs, clearance, or symptom resolution. The material sequenced was PBMCs or T cells enriched from blood (not recorded which). This sequence was found in a man aged 35 to 55 who had recovered from COVID-19. The rearrangement uses TRBV15 and TRBJ2-3; 8 positions match TRBD2. CDR3 sequence reads: CATRAGASTDTQYF. CDR3 sequence (DNA): TGTGCCACCCGAGCGGGAGCTAGCACAGATACGCAGTATTTT.